These T cell receptor beta chains were read from a single sample in a study of vaccination and CD4 T cells after COVID-19. TCRdb reanalysed the PCR reads using MiXCR and keeps one entry per CDR3 protein. The profile shows roughly 8,900 distinct CDR3 sequences, roughly three fifths of them singletons. Their cognate antigens are unknown. The sample in question was cultured CD4+ T cells from blood, obtained after SARS-CoV-2 vaccination. All receptors come from a human donor with COVID-19. Both conserved end residues are part of each CDR3. Each record gives: J gene, D gene, clone size, V gene, CDR3 DNA, CDR3 protein. A D gene is named only where the DNA matches it firmly. Expanded clones get a size class; other rows say once, few or many, or leave the size out.

j_call: TRBJ2-5
d_call: .
clone_size: .
v_call: TRBV2
cdr3_nt: TGTGCCAGCAGGAACGAGGGAGGAGAGACCCAGTACTTC
cdr3_aa: CASRNEGGETQYF

j_call: TRBJ2-5
d_call: .
clone_size: .
v_call: TRBV7-9
cdr3_nt: TGTGCCAGCAGCTTATTGACCGGGGAGACCCAGTACTTC
cdr3_aa: CASSLLTGETQYF

j_call: TRBJ2-5
d_call: .
clone_size: few
v_call: TRBV20-1
cdr3_nt: TGCAGTGCAGCCCCAGTTGGGCGGGAGACCCAGTACTTC
cdr3_aa: CSAAPVGRETQYF

j_call: TRBJ1-2
d_call: TRBD1
clone_size: few
v_call: TRBV7-8
cdr3_nt: TGTGCCAGCAGCTTAGCGGGGACAGGGGGCTTAATGGGTGGCTACACCTTC
cdr3_aa: CASSLAGTGGLMGGYTF

j_call: TRBJ1-1
d_call: .
clone_size: .
v_call: TRBV6-1
cdr3_nt: TGTGCCAGCACACCTCGGACGGAAGCTTTCTTT
cdr3_aa: CASTPRTEAFF

j_call: TRBJ1-3
d_call: .
clone_size: .
v_call: TRBV20-1
cdr3_nt: TGCAGTGCTAGTGGCGGCCAATATGGAAACACCATATATTTT
cdr3_aa: CSASGGQYGNTIYF

j_call: TRBJ2-5
d_call: .
clone_size: medium-sized
v_call: TRBV4-3
cdr3_nt: TGCGCCAGCAGCCAAGATTGGGCAGGCCAAGAGACCCAGTACTTC
cdr3_aa: CASSQDWAGQETQYF

j_call: TRBJ2-7
d_call: .
clone_size: .
v_call: TRBV6-1
cdr3_nt: TGTGCCAGCAGTAGGGGTGACTACGAGCAGTACTTC
cdr3_aa: CASSRGDYEQYF

j_call: TRBJ2-7
d_call: .
clone_size: hyperexpanded
v_call: TRBV6-1
cdr3_nt: TGTGCCAGCAGCGGGGTGGAGGACGGCGAGCAGTACTTC
cdr3_aa: CASSGVEDGEQYF

j_call: TRBJ1-2
d_call: .
clone_size: .
v_call: TRBV21-1
cdr3_nt: TGTGCCAGCAGCAAAAACTGGCGTTGTTATGGCTACACCTTC
cdr3_aa: CASSKNWRCYGYTF

j_call: TRBJ2-2
d_call: .
clone_size: few
v_call: TRBV7-3
cdr3_nt: TGTGCCAGCAGCTCCCAGGGATACGGGGAGCTGTTTTTT
cdr3_aa: CASSSQGYGELFF

j_call: TRBJ2-7
d_call: .
clone_size: once
v_call: TRBV12-3/TRBV12-4
cdr3_nt: TGTGCCAGCAGTTTTCGGAACTACGAGCAGTACTTC
cdr3_aa: CASSFRNYEQYF

j_call: TRBJ2-5
d_call: TRBD2
clone_size: .
v_call: TRBV20-1
cdr3_nt: TGCAGTGCTTCCGCCCCTAGCGGGGGACGTCAAGAGACCCAGTACTTC
cdr3_aa: CSASAPSGGRQETQYF

j_call: TRBJ1-2
d_call: .
clone_size: .
v_call: TRBV5-1
cdr3_nt: TGCGCCAGCAGCTTGGGACAGGAACGCTATGGCTACACCTTC
cdr3_aa: CASSLGQERYGYTF

j_call: TRBJ1-6
d_call: .
clone_size: .
v_call: TRBV11-2
cdr3_nt: TGTGCCAGCAGCTCGGAGGTTGGGCGGTTAAATTCACCCCTCCACTTT
cdr3_aa: CASSSEVGRLNSPLHF

j_call: TRBJ1-2
d_call: .
clone_size: .
v_call: TRBV7-2
cdr3_nt: TGTGCCAGCAGCTTAGTGAGACCGAACTATGGCTACACCTTC
cdr3_aa: CASSLVRPNYGYTF

j_call: TRBJ2-5
d_call: .
clone_size: few
v_call: TRBV2
cdr3_nt: TGTGCCAGCAGTGAAGCTCGACAGTCGGTGGAGACCCAGTACTTC
cdr3_aa: CASSEARQSVETQYF

j_call: TRBJ1-3
d_call: TRBD1
clone_size: .
v_call: TRBV6-1
cdr3_nt: TGTGCCAGCAGAGTGGGACAGCCAGCAATTTTT
cdr3_aa: CASRVGQPAIF

j_call: TRBJ1-1
d_call: .
clone_size: few
v_call: TRBV20-1
cdr3_nt: TGCAGTGCCCGAAAGGCGGGCCGAATGAACACTGAAGCTTTCTTT
cdr3_aa: CSARKAGRMNTEAFF